This entry features one T cell receptor beta chain sequence. Its target is unknown. The cDNA had a unique molecular identifier and a template-switch universal primer site. TCRdb ran MiXCR on the 5' RACE reads and lists one entry per CDR3 protein. Among a few hundred thousand distinct CDR3 sequences listed, approximately 17% were seen once. This record belongs to a study of identical twins. Overall study findings and caveats: Memory repertoires lacked the insertion deficit that abundant cord blood beta clonotypes showed.

This receptor was taken from a man aged 50 to 60 in good health. Sample: naive T cells sorted from blood.

The CDR3 DNA reads as TGTGCCGCCCGCGGGGACCCACCCTACGAGCAGTACTTC. Translated, it gives CAARGDPPYEQYF. This chain links TRBV10-3 with TRBJ2-7, with D possibly being TRBD2 (6 bases). CDR1 is ENHRY, CDR2 SYGVKD, per germline. The CDR3 sequence is 13 residues long. V lost 11 bases and J lost 2, with 16 bases in between.